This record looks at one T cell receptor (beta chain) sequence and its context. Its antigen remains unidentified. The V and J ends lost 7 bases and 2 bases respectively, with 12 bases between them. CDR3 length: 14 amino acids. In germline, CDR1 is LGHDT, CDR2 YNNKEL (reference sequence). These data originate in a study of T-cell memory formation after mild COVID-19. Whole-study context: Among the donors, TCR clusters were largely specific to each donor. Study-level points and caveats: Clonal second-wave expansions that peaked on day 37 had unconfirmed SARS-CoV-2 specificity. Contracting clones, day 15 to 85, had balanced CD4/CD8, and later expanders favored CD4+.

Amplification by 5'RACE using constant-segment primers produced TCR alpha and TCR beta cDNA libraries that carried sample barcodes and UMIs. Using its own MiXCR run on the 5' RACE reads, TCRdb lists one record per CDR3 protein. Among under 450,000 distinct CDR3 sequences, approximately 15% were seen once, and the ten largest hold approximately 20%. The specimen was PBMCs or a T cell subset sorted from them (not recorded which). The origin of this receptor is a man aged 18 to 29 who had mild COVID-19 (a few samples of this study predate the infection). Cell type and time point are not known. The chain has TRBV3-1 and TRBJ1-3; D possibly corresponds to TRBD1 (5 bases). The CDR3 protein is CASTIGRAGNTIYF. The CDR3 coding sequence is TGTGCCAGCACCATCGGCAGGGCTGGAAACACCATATATTTT.